A selection of T cell receptor beta chains follows, all from one sample in a study of blood T cell repertoires in COVID-19. The data were produced by immunoSEQ multiplex PCR, yet TCRdb's version contains in-frame clones alone and is incomplete. The table has tens of thousands of clones, over 85% seen once; the top ten hold about 2%. The specimen sequenced was peripheral blood. These receptors were collected from a man in his fifties or sixties with acute or convalescent COVID-19. CDR3s include the opening cysteine and the closing phenylalanine or tryptophan. Each record gives: V gene, CDR3 length, CDR3 protein.

TRBV4-1 14 CASSQPGTGYGYTF
TRBV21-1 11 CASPQPQPQHF
TRBV7-6 15 CASSSQQGVTDTQYF
TRBV5-1 15 CASSFSTASNSPLHF
TRBV19 15 CASSATRQGGSPLHF
TRBV6-1 19 CASSEGLAGALNSYNEQFF
TRBV27 15 CASSALGQGYNEQFF
TRBV7-3 14 CASSYQGGQGGYTF
TRBV4-1 16 CASSQGLRGGYNEQFF
TRBV4-1 16 CASSQPFRGSWAEQFF
TRBV18 15 CASSRNRDQNTEAFF
TRBV19 13 CASGPGIANIQYF
TRBV7-3 15 CASSFSGGLGNEQFF
TRBV2 15 CASTDRRGNNSPLHF
TRBV9 13 CASSAPGLDTQYF
TRBV2 14 CASNLAQGPKPQHF
TRBV12-5 13 CASGLDRDSPLHF
TRBV2 14 CASSVEGAGYGYTF
TRBV4-3 14 CASSQGGTGGELFF
TRBV5-1 15 CASSLGTGYHEKLFF
TRBV27 15 CASSPSGSSYNEQFF
TRBV6-1 15 CASSENVGRDTEAFF
TRBV4-1 15 CASSQIQGADEKLFF
TRBV21-1 12 CASSRGPGEAFF
TRBV10-3 12 CAISVTGETQYF
TRBV24-1 13 CATKDSSYNEQFF
TRBV5-1 14 CASSYRSSENEQYF
TRBV5-6 15 CASSFLNRLNTEAFF
TRBV21-1 18 CASSNGVQGAGRWYGYTF
TRBV11-2 15 CASSARTGVYEKLFF
TRBV7-9 13 CASSSLSYNEQFF
TRBV30 13 CAWRRTGREKLFF
TRBV6-6 12 CATSLTGYEQYF
TRBV9 15 CASSVEGGSTDTQYF
TRBV5-4 14 CASSLIETKNIQYF
TRBV15 17 CATSSIKDSHWVYGYTF
TRBV5-1 16 CASSLVGRGNQETQYF